The rows below give T cell receptor beta chains drawn from one sample of a study of T-cell reconstitution after alpha-beta-depleted transplantation in children. TCRdb analysed the PCR reads with MiXCR anew, one entry per CDR3 protein. The top ten clones hold 1.1% of a sample with about 690,000 distinct CDR3 sequences, approximately 15% of them seen once. The specimen was PBMCs from the stem cell graft donor, collected from the stem cell graft. Every receptor here comes from a human donor who donated a stem cell graft to a child with acute myeloid leukemia. Both conserved end residues are part of each CDR3.

J gene: TRBJ2-7
CDR3 length: 12
V gene: TRBV29-1
CDR3 protein: CSGGQGFYEQYF

J gene: TRBJ1-5
CDR3 length: 13
V gene: TRBV20-1
CDR3 protein: CSASYGAGQPQHF

J gene: TRBJ2-3
CDR3 length: 16
V gene: TRBV7-2
CDR3 protein: CASSLQPFGAADTQYF

J gene: TRBJ2-1
CDR3 length: 14
V gene: TRBV12-3/TRBV12-4
CDR3 protein: CASSLQSPSNEQFF

J gene: TRBJ2-1
CDR3 length: 17
V gene: TRBV5-6
CDR3 protein: CASSEGLAGGTSDEQFF

J gene: TRBJ2-1
CDR3 length: 18
V gene: TRBV24-1
CDR3 protein: CATSEPLGLAGPYNEQFF

J gene: TRBJ2-7
CDR3 length: 13
V gene: TRBV29-1
CDR3 protein: CSVVGRAPYEQYF

J gene: TRBJ1-2
CDR3 length: 13
V gene: TRBV6-6
CDR3 protein: CASTSGVYYGYTF

J gene: TRBJ1-1
CDR3 length: 14
V gene: TRBV24-1
CDR3 protein: CATSDLTGGTEAFF

J gene: TRBJ2-3
CDR3 length: 12
V gene: TRBV29-1
CDR3 protein: CSVRPSTDTQYF

J gene: TRBJ2-1
CDR3 length: 13
V gene: TRBV7-6
CDR3 protein: CASSLSSRAEQFF

J gene: TRBJ2-5
CDR3 length: 15
V gene: TRBV20-1
CDR3 protein: CSAPRTGGNQETQYF

J gene: TRBJ2-5
CDR3 length: 11
V gene: TRBV20-1
CDR3 protein: CSSGREETQYF

J gene: TRBJ1-5
CDR3 length: 17
V gene: TRBV20-1
CDR3 protein: CSARPRQGVVGNQPQHF

J gene: TRBJ1-2
CDR3 length: 15
V gene: TRBV6-1
CDR3 protein: CASSEGYGPPYGYTF

J gene: TRBJ2-1
CDR3 length: 13
V gene: TRBV29-1
CDR3 protein: CSVESRTYNEQFF

J gene: TRBJ2-3
CDR3 length: 17
V gene: TRBV20-1
CDR3 protein: CSVDGASGGPSTDTQYF

J gene: TRBJ2-5
CDR3 length: 14
V gene: TRBV29-1
CDR3 protein: CSVESRGPKETQYF

J gene: TRBJ2-7
CDR3 length: 16
V gene: TRBV7-2
CDR3 protein: CASSEYTTGAPYEQYF

J gene: TRBJ2-5
CDR3 length: 15
V gene: TRBV6-2/TRBV6-3
CDR3 protein: CASSYGTGAWETQYF

J gene: TRBJ1-2
CDR3 length: 11
V gene: TRBV7-9
CDR3 protein: CAATRDLGYTF

J gene: TRBJ2-1
CDR3 length: 15
V gene: TRBV12-3/TRBV12-4
CDR3 protein: CASSLRGVGYNEQFF

J gene: TRBJ1-5
CDR3 length: 14
V gene: TRBV20-1
CDR3 protein: CSALDSYSNQPQHF

J gene: TRBJ2-7
CDR3 length: 13
V gene: TRBV20-1
CDR3 protein: CSASVEASYEQYF

J gene: TRBJ2-1
CDR3 length: 15
V gene: TRBV6-2/TRBV6-3
CDR3 protein: CASSYSPDTYNEQFF

J gene: TRBJ2-5
CDR3 length: 13
V gene: TRBV15
CDR3 protein: CATSPRREETQYF

J gene: TRBJ2-3
CDR3 length: 15
V gene: TRBV5-6
CDR3 protein: CASSLEQLSTDTQYF

J gene: TRBJ2-3
CDR3 length: 16
V gene: TRBV20-1
CDR3 protein: CSALSRDRAGTDTQYF

J gene: TRBJ2-1
CDR3 length: 20
V gene: TRBV20-1
CDR3 protein: CSARPELAGGSFSSYNEQFF

J gene: TRBJ1-1
CDR3 length: 15
V gene: TRBV20-1
CDR3 protein: CSARLAGGLNTEAFF

J gene: TRBJ1-5
CDR3 length: 19
V gene: TRBV21-1
CDR3 protein: CASSKVGQGYFYSNQPQHF

J gene: TRBJ1-1
CDR3 length: 16
V gene: TRBV7-9
CDR3 protein: CASSHPPRAAGTEAFF

J gene: TRBJ2-1
CDR3 length: 14
V gene: TRBV7-8
CDR3 protein: CASSLATANNEQFF

J gene: TRBJ1-1
CDR3 length: 15
V gene: TRBV24-1
CDR3 protein: CATSDSRGRVTEAFF

J gene: TRBJ1-5
CDR3 length: 13
V gene: TRBV5-6
CDR3 protein: CASSLAPHQPQHF

J gene: TRBJ1-5
CDR3 length: 15
V gene: TRBV10-1
CDR3 protein: CASRAGSRSNQPQHF

J gene: TRBJ2-7
CDR3 length: 11
V gene: TRBV6-5
CDR3 protein: CAAGNFEEQYF

J gene: TRBJ1-5
CDR3 length: 15
V gene: TRBV20-1
CDR3 protein: CSARVPGSSNQPQHF

J gene: TRBJ2-5
CDR3 length: 14
V gene: TRBV7-6
CDR3 protein: CASSLARLQETQYF

J gene: TRBJ2-7
CDR3 length: 19
V gene: TRBV12-3/TRBV12-4
CDR3 protein: CASSVVRTSGGLRSYEQYF

J gene: TRBJ2-1
CDR3 length: 13
V gene: TRBV6-5
CDR3 protein: CASSYMTLSEQFF

J gene: TRBJ2-4
CDR3 length: 13
V gene: TRBV12-3/TRBV12-4
CDR3 protein: CASLGLGGNIQYF

J gene: TRBJ2-1
CDR3 length: 13
V gene: TRBV20-1
CDR3 protein: CSAPPGSSNEQFF

J gene: TRBJ1-2
CDR3 length: 11
V gene: TRBV29-1
CDR3 protein: CSVPTGGGYTF

J gene: TRBJ2-1
CDR3 length: 20
V gene: TRBV13
CDR3 protein: CASSLRVHEEGLAEDNEQFF

J gene: TRBJ2-7
CDR3 length: 14
V gene: TRBV7-2
CDR3 protein: CASSLIAGGDEQYF

J gene: TRBJ1-5
CDR3 length: 17
V gene: TRBV20-1
CDR3 protein: CCARDLGGPRSNQPQHF

J gene: TRBJ1-1
CDR3 length: 17
V gene: TRBV12-3/TRBV12-4
CDR3 protein: CASSMGQGMRANTEAFF

J gene: TRBJ2-5
CDR3 length: 15
V gene: TRBV10-3
CDR3 protein: CAISEADRHQETQYF

J gene: TRBJ2-1
CDR3 length: 14
V gene: TRBV20-1
CDR3 protein: CSSSRGGQNNEQFF

J gene: TRBJ2-6
CDR3 length: 15
V gene: TRBV20-1
CDR3 protein: CSASPGQRGANVLTF

J gene: TRBJ1-2
CDR3 length: 13
V gene: TRBV7-2
CDR3 protein: CASSLDRRYGYTF

J gene: TRBJ2-7
CDR3 length: 11
V gene: TRBV6-2/TRBV6-3
CDR3 protein: CASSVTGEQYF

J gene: TRBJ2-3
CDR3 length: 15
V gene: TRBV28
CDR3 protein: CASSPRAGCEDTQYF